This T cell receptor beta chain was obtained from a study of shared T cell receptors in the human thymus. The assay was immunoSEQ multiplex PCR, and TCRdb's table has in-frame clones only and misses some. This sample has about 610,000 clones, with around 89% found just once. The germline V and J ends were trimmed by 5 bases and 3 bases, with 16 bases remaining between them. CDR1 and CDR2 from the germline V gene are SEHNR and FQNEAQ (reference sequence). The CDR3 covers 16 residues. The sample was also reused in another study, on human thymus T cells. That source notes: During corrective heart surgery, resections were taken, and the thymus tissue came from them. Repertoires sampled from thymus and blood appeared biased in V and J gene usage. Unrelated people showed highly overlapping thymic repertoires, related research reported.

The receptor comes from a boy younger than two with a congenital heart defect. Sequenced sample: thymocytes. V usage is TRBV7-9 and J usage is TRBJ2-2; TRBD2 is a possible D gene (6 bases). The CDR3 nucleotides read TGTGCCAGCAGCCCAGCGGGCGGATCCCACACCGGGGAGCTGTTTTTT. Protein sequence: CASSPAGGSHTGELFF.